The 27 T cell receptor beta chains in this list originate from one sample, sequenced in a study of blood T cell repertoires in COVID-19 (dated by TCRdb to the early 2020s). Receptor amplification or capture employed the immunoSEQ multiplex PCR assay. TCRdb stores this immuneACCESS table with in-frame sequences only. Part of the clones is absent; in the studies checked, under half of the shortfall reflects unresolved V genes, and no reason is known for the rest. Across this sample there are some 100,000 clones, with 75% to 90% seen only once. Of the sample, about 7.7% falls within the top ten clones. The sample comprised peripheral blood. These receptors were collected from a human donor in a cohort sampled during active COVID-19.

The rearrangement uses TRBV11-3 and TRBJ1-6, with no clear D. Germline CDR1 reads SGHNT; CDR2 reads YENEEA. Trimming pared 0 bases from V and 0 bases from J, leaving 9 bases between. CDR3 length equals 17 residues. The CDR3 reads CASSLDGASSYNSPLHF. The DNA for the CDR3 is TGTGCCAGCAGCTTAGATGGTGCGAGCTCCTATAATTCACCCCTCCACTTT.

The chain links TRBV6-5 to TRBJ1-3; 10 bases are shared with TRBD1. The CDR3 is made up of 15 amino acids. Trimming removed 5 bases from V and 4 bases from J; junction bases left unmatched: 5. Germline loops: CDR1 MNHEY, CDR2 SVGAGI. The DNA for the CDR3 is TGTGCCAGCAGTCGGGACAGGGGTTCGGGAAACACCATATATTTT. Protein: CASSRDRGSGNTIYF.

The gene calls are TRBV5-4 and TRBJ2-2; 7 nucleotides agree with TRBD1. V lost 3 bases to trimming and J lost 2 bases; unmatched junction nucleotides: 4. In germline, CDR1 is SGHNT, CDR2 YYREEE (reference sequence). This CDR3 comprises 15 residues. CDR3 sequence (DNA): TGTGCCAGCAGCTGGGGGACAGCCAACACCGGGGAGCTGTTTTTT. It yields the protein CASSWGTANTGELFF.

This chain uses TRBV10-3 with TRBJ2-1, with D perhaps matching TRBD1 (6 bases). Trimming left V 11 bases short and J 4 bases short, with 18 bases between. The CDR3 has 14 amino acids. Germline lookup yields CDR1 ENHRY and CDR2 SYGVKD. The CDR3 loop is CAGAPTQGYNEQFF. CDR3 DNA sequence: TGTGCCGGGGCCCCAACACAGGGTTACAATGAGCAGTTCTTC.

V is TRBV10-3 and J is TRBJ2-7; 7 bases match TRBD1. The V gene's germline CDR1 is ENHRY and CDR2 SYGVKD. The CDR3 is 17 residues long. J was trimmed by 0 bases and V by 0 bases; bases with no gene match: 8. The CDR3 region has the DNA TGTGCCATCAGTGAGTCCAAAGTTAGGGACAGCTCCTACGAGCAGTACTTC. Translated, it gives CAISESKVRDSSYEQYF.

V usage is TRBV11-1 and J usage is TRBJ2-1; maybe TRBD2 (5 bases). Between the trimmed V and J ends, which lost 2 bases and 1 base, there was a span of 9 bases. There are 15 residues in the CDR3. The germline CDR1 and CDR2 sequences are SGHAT and FQDESV (reference sequence). In DNA, the CDR3 is TGTGCCAGCAGCTTAAGTACGGGGTCCTACAATGAGCAGTTCTTC. Protein product: CASSLSTGSYNEQFF.

This chain joins TRBV10-2 and TRBJ2-7; 10 nucleotides match TRBD2. This CDR3 region has 17 residues. Losses at the gene ends were 5 bases for V and 3 bases for J; bases not matched to a gene: 13. Looked up from germline, CDR1 is WSHSY and CDR2 is SAAADI. CDR3 coding DNA: TGCGCCAGCAGTCCTTTAGGGAGCGGGAGGGGGAACTACGAGCAGTACTTC. This translates into CASSPLGSGRGNYEQYF.

The V gene is TRBV9, the J gene TRBJ1-2; 7 bases match TRBD1. The CDR3 extends over 16 amino acids. Germline lookup yields CDR1 SGDLS and CDR2 YYNGEE. V shed 3 bases and J 2 bases; nucleotides not matched to a gene: 10. The CDR3 sequence is CASSAQAQGQNYGYTF. CDR3 nucleotide sequence: TGTGCCAGCAGCGCACAGGCACAGGGGCAAAACTATGGCTACACCTTC.

The V call is TRBV19, the J call TRBJ2-3; 12 bases are shared with TRBD2. V trimming: 3 bases; J trimming: 0 bases; junction bases outside the gene matches: 7. The CDR3 is 18 residues long. Germline-derived CDR1 and CDR2 are LNHDA and SQIVND (reference sequence). This CDR3 reads CASSMSLAGGISTDTQYF. CDR3 coding DNA: TGTGCCAGTAGTATGTCTCTAGCGGGAGGGATTAGCACAGATACGCAGTATTTT. Combining the CDR3 with reference TRBV19 and TRBJ2-3 gives the whole variable domain DGGITQSPKYLFRKEGQNVTLSCEQNLNHDAMYWYRQDPGQGLRLIYYSQIVNDFQKGDIAEGYSVSREKKESFPLTVTSAQKNPTAFYLCASSMSLAGGISTDTQYFGPGTRLTVL.

The CDR3 protein is CAWMDWINSPLHF. Written as DNA, the CDR3 is TGTGCCTGGATGGACTGGATCAATTCACCCCTCCACTTT. J is TRBJ1-6 and V is TRBV30; no definite D call. CDR1 and CDR2 (germline): GTSNPN, SVGIG (reference sequence). The CDR3 is 13 amino acids. Trimming shortened V by 4 bases and J by 7 bases, and 11 bases separated the two germline ends. Full variable domain (remainder filled in from reference TRBV30 and TRBJ1-6): SQTIHQWPATLVQPVGSPLSLECTVEGTSNPNLYWYRQAAGRGLQLLFYSVGIGQISSEVPQNLSASRPQDRQFILSSKKLLLSDSGFYLCAWMDWINSPLHFGNGTRLTVT.

This sequence joins TRBV19 and TRBJ2-7, with 7 nucleotides matching TRBD1. The CDR3 runs to 14 residues. The V gene end was trimmed by 5 bases and the J gene end by 2 bases; junction bases not matched to a gene: 6. Germline CDR1 is LNHDA and CDR2 is SQIVND (reference sequence). The chain's CDR3 is CASSSPGQTYEQYF. CDR3 bases: TGTGCCAGTAGTTCGCCGGGACAGACCTACGAGCAGTACTTC.

The J gene is TRBJ2-1, the V gene TRBV7-3, with 10 bases aligning to TRBD1. J lost 4 bases, V lost 2 bases, and 2 bases had no gene match. CDR1 is SGHTA and CDR2 is FQGTGA in the germline V gene. The CDR3 totals 15 residues. The CDR3 DNA reads as TGTGCCAGCAGCTTAGGGGACAGGGGTTACAATGAGCAGTTCTTC. Protein product: CASSLGDRGYNEQFF. Full variable domain (remainder filled in from reference TRBV7-3 and TRBJ2-1): GAGVSQTPSNKVTEKGKYVELRCDPISGHTALYWYRQSLGQGPEFLIYFQGTGAADDSGLPNDRFFAVRPEGSVSTLKIQRTERGDSAVYLCASSLGDRGYNEQFFGPGTRLTVL.

The chain uses TRBV18 and TRBJ2-5, with D perhaps TRBD1 (5 bases). This CDR3 comprises 16 residues. CDR1 and CDR2 from the germline V gene are KGHSH and LQKENI. The germline V and J ends were trimmed by 1 base and 2 bases, with 14 bases remaining between them. This CDR3 reads CASSPQGLGAQETQYF. CDR3 DNA sequence: TGTGCCAGCTCACCACAGGGGTTAGGAGCGCAAGAGACCCAGTACTTC.

This clone was seen only a few times. The rearrangement uses TRBV9 and TRBJ2-3; 9 bases fit TRBD2. Germline CDR1 is SGDLS and CDR2 is YYNGEE. CDR3 length equals 16 residues. J gave up 3 bases and V 4 bases, and 9 bases lay outside the gene matches. CDR3 nucleotides: TGTGCCAGCAGCCCAATAAGGCGGGGGGGGACAGATACGCAGTATTTT. Residues: CASSPIRRGGTDTQYF.

This rearrangement joins TRBV27 to TRBJ2-7; TRBD2 agrees at 10 bases. Germline V CDR1 and CDR2: MNHEY, SMNVEV (reference sequence). After removal of 6 bases from V and 6 bases from J, the junction contained 8 bases not matched to a gene. The CDR3 sequence is 14 residues long. The CDR3 sequence is CASSQAGGSIEQYF. The CDR3 DNA follows: TGTGCCAGCAGCCAAGCGGGAGGGTCAATCGAGCAGTACTTC.

This clone has a handful of counts. This chain connects TRBV11-2 to TRBJ2-7, with a weak D call TRBD1 (6 bases). Germline CDR1 and CDR2: SGHAT and FQNNGV. The CDR3 contains 16 residues. The V gene lost 0 bases and the J gene lost 0 bases, with 12 bases spanning the gap. CDR3 DNA sequence: TGTGCCAGCAGCTTAGAAAGGGGGATTAGCTCCTACGAGCAGTACTTC. It is translated as CASSLERGISSYEQYF.

This clone was seen a few times. The chain has TRBV3-1 (or the pseudogene TRBV3-2) and TRBJ2-7; D unresolved. V shed 0 bases and J shed 4 bases, with 7 bases lying between them. Germline CDR1 LGHDT, CDR2 YNNKEL (reference sequence). This CDR3 region has 13 residues. In DNA form, the CDR3 reads TGTGCCAGCAGCCAAGATCGCAGGTACGAGCAGTACTTC. Its protein is CASSQDRRYEQYF.

The V gene is TRBV10-3, the J gene TRBJ2-3; D perhaps matches TRBD1 (5 bases). The CDR3 has 14 amino acids. Germline CDR1 ENHRY, CDR2 SYGVKD. V lost 2 bases to trimming and J lost 7 bases, with 13 bases between them. This CDR3 is CAISERSGSNTQYF. The CDR3 DNA sequence: TGTGCCATCAGTGAGCGATCAGGGTCAAATACGCAGTATTTT.

The chain couples TRBV7-9 to TRBJ1-3, with a weak D call TRBD1 (5 bases). Between the trimmed V and J ends, which lost 4 bases and 3 bases, there was a span of 13 bases. Germline CDR1 and CDR2: SEHNR and FQNEAQ (reference sequence). The CDR3 is 15 residues long. The CDR3 region is CASSSGGWFGNTIYF. The DNA for the CDR3 is TGTGCCAGCAGCTCCGGGGGATGGTTTGGAAACACCATATATTTT.

This rearrangement joins TRBV29-1 to TRBJ2-3; 15 nucleotides agree with TRBD2. The J segment lost 3 bases and the V segment lost 7 bases, leaving 5 bases of the junction unmatched. The CDR3 is 15 amino acids. In germline, CDR1 is SQVTM, CDR2 ANQGSEA. The CDR3 region has the DNA TGCAGCGGGAGGACTAGCGGGAGGGGAACAGATACGCAGTATTTT. This codes for CSGRTSGRGTDTQYF.

The chain employs TRBV28 and TRBJ2-5, with D perhaps matching TRBD1 (7 bases). The length of the CDR3 is 15 residues. The V gene lost 3 bases and the J gene lost 4 bases, with 15 bases spanning the gap. The germline gives CDR1 MDHEN, CDR2 SYDVKM. The CDR3 DNA is TGTGCCAGCAGTTTGGTCAGGGGGGTAGGAGAGACCCAGTACTTC. This gives the protein CASSLVRGVGETQYF.

The chain has TRBV19 and TRBJ2-3; 10 bases fit TRBD2. Germline CDR1 and CDR2: LNHDA and SQIVND (reference sequence). This CDR3 comprises 16 residues. V dropped 6 bases and J dropped 1; count of bases not matched to a gene: 7. The CDR3 loop is CASRSTTSGGTDTQYF. The CDR3 DNA is TGTGCCAGTAGATCGACCACTAGCGGGGGCACAGATACGCAGTATTTT.

This chain links TRBV27 with TRBJ1-5; D is ambiguous. Germline values: CDR1 MNHEY, CDR2 SMNVEV (reference sequence). The CDR3 covers 15 residues. With 6 bases removed from V and 0 bases from J, the gap between germline ends came to 12 bases. For the CDR3, the DNA is TGTGCCAGCAGGGGAGAGTACCTTAGCAATCAGCCCCAGCATTTT. This sequence encodes CASRGEYLSNQPQHF.

The chain is built from TRBV19 and TRBJ1-1, with 10 bases identical to TRBD1. The CDR3 has 14 residues. J gave up 3 bases and V 8 bases, and 6 bases lay outside the gene matches. CDR1 is LNHDA and CDR2 is SQIVND in the germline V gene (reference sequence). The CDR3 spells CASLRDRGYTEAFF. Written as DNA, the CDR3 is TGTGCCAGTCTACGGGACAGGGGATACACTGAAGCTTTCTTT.

The rearrangement uses TRBV5-1 and TRBJ1-5, with TRBD1 matching 8 bases. The J segment lost 5 bases and the V segment lost 4 bases, leaving 8 bases of the junction unmatched. Looked up from germline, CDR1 is SGHRS and CDR2 is YFSETQ. The CDR3 has 15 residues. CDR3 region: CASSEQTGEDQPQHF. CDR3 sequence (DNA): TGCGCCAGCAGCGAACAGACAGGGGAAGATCAGCCCCAGCATTTT.

The chain joins TRBV14 to TRBJ2-7; TRBD1 matches at 7 bases. V shed 5 bases and J 0 bases; nucleotides not matched to a gene: 10. Germline CDR1 SGHDN, CDR2 FVKESK. The CDR3 covers 16 residues. The chain's CDR3 is CASSSPGTDFSYEQYF. The CDR3 coding sequence is TGTGCCAGCAGCTCCCCCGGGACAGACTTCTCCTACGAGCAGTACTTC.

The chain is built from TRBV11-2 and TRBJ1-2, with 7 positions matching TRBD1. The CDR3 covers 16 residues. The J segment lost 2 bases and the V segment lost 0 bases, leaving 6 bases of the junction unmatched. Germline-derived CDR1 and CDR2 are SGHAT and FQNNGV. The CDR3 region has the DNA TGTGCCAGCAGCTTAGACAAGGACAGGCAGAACTATGGCTACACCTTC. This sequence encodes CASSLDKDRQNYGYTF.